These 5 T cell receptor beta chains share one sample of origin, sequenced in a study of CD8 T cells in ankylosing spondylitis. Overall study findings and caveats: Characteristic, it appeared, of ankylosing spondylitis blood was a TCR beta motif of eight highly homologous variants.

Their antigens are not known. TCRdb processed the 5' RACE reads anew with MiXCR; each CDR3 protein has one entry. Seen here are 330,000 or so distinct CDR3 sequences, 6.5% to 10% observed once, and the top ten hold just over 14%. The sequenced sample was blood, either unsorted or a sorted T cell fraction (not recorded which). The receptors here all came from a male donor with ankylosing spondylitis.

A few counts support this clonotype. The chain recombines TRBV5-1 with TRBJ2-2, with D perhaps TRBD2 (5 bases). The CDR3 sequence is 15 residues long. In germline, CDR1 is SGHRS, CDR2 YFSETQ. Trimming stripped 0 bases from V and 5 bases from J, with 11 bases between. Here the CDR3 reads CASSLELRGTGELFF. The DNA for the CDR3 is TGCGCCAGCAGCTTGGAACTCAGAGGGACCGGGGAGCTGTTTTTT.

The V call is TRBV3-1, the J call TRBJ2-1, with 7 bases fitting TRBD2. The CDR3 contains 14 residues. The J segment lost 10 bases and the V segment lost 0 bases, leaving 6 bases of the junction unmatched. The germline V gene encodes CDR1 LGHDT and CDR2 YNNKEL (reference sequence). CDR3 sequence reads: CASSQELAVREQFF. CDR3 in DNA: TGTGCCAGCAGCCAAGAGCTAGCGGTCCGGGAGCAGTTCTTC.

The J gene is TRBJ2-7, the V gene TRBV5-6; the D gene is possibly TRBD2 (5 bases). With 4 bases removed from V and 3 bases from J, the gap between germline ends came to 20 bases. Germline-derived CDR1 and CDR2 are SGHDT and YYEEEE. The CDR3 contains 16 residues. This CDR3 reads CASSQTTTTDYYEQYF. Written as DNA, the CDR3 is TGTGCCAGCAGCCAGACGACAACTACCGACTACTACGAGCAGTACTTC.

This clonotype was observed a few times. The chain carries TRBV5-1 and TRBJ2-6; possible D gene TRBD1, 5 bases. The germline V gene has CDR1 SGHRS and CDR2 YFSETQ. This CDR3 contains 15 residues. The V end lost 7 bases, the J end lost 0 bases, and 11 bases lay between the germline ends. The CDR3 DNA follows: TGCGCCAGCCGGACACAATACTCTGGGGCCAACGTCCTGACTTTC. Translated: CASRTQYSGANVLTF.

This clonotype was seen more than once but under ten times. At one end the junction does not follow the germline gene, possibly because of a read error. This rearrangement joins TRBV27 to TRBJ2-2, with D tentatively TRBD2 (5 bases). Germline lookup yields CDR1 MNHEY and CDR2 SMNVEV (reference sequence). This CDR3 region has 16 residues. The DNA for the CDR3 is TGTGCCAGCAGTCTATCACCCGGAGCTAGCATCGGGGAGCTGTTTTTT. This codes for CASSLSPGASIGELFF.